The clone carrying this T cell receptor beta chain was seen more than once but under ten times. What it recognizes is unknown. The sample originates from a study of CD8+CD57+ T cells in acquired aplastic anemia. Study observations and caveats: Researchers report that some 31 CD8+ CDR3 sequences appeared in both patients and controls.

Profiling of TCR beta VDJ combinations and CDR3 sequences used genomic DNA as template. TCRdb redid the calling of the reads with MiXCR, one entry per CDR3 protein. Of 250,000 to 350,000 distinct CDR3 sequences in the sample, around 60% were seen once. V lost 2 bases, J lost 0 bases, and 13 bases lay in between. The length of the CDR3 is 17 residues. Germline V gene data show CDR1 as MNHEY and CDR2 as SVGAGI. Sequencing was carried out using sorted CD4+, CD8+, or CD8+CD57+ T cells (not recorded which) from PBMCs. The TCR was taken from a human donor with severe aplastic anemia or a healthy control (not recorded which). The chain employs TRBV6-5 and TRBJ2-2; the D is unclear. CDR3 DNA: TGTGCCAGCAGTTACGAGAATAGACTTTCGAACACCGGGGAGCTGTTTTTT. Residues: CASSYENRLSNTGELFF.